Listed below are T cell receptor beta chains from one sample, sequenced in a study of blood T cell repertoires in COVID-19. Libraries were prepared by immunoSEQ multiplex PCR; TCRdb keeps only in-frame clonotypes and omits some of them. The table has around 250,000 clones, around 90% seen once. Sequenced material: peripheral blood. These receptors originate from a woman in her sixties or seventies with active or convalescent COVID-19. The conserved cysteine and the conserved F or W are not part of the CDR3 here.

j_gene	v_gene	CDR3aa
TRBJ2-6	TRBV18	ASSPTRTDSGGANVLT
TRBJ1-2	TRBV2	ASRVGASDYGYT
TRBJ1-1	TRBV19	ASMKGGSTEAF
TRBJ1-6	TRBV9	ASSPTGDGTRGRYSPLH
TRBJ2-7	TRBV7-2	ASSLRQGPYEQY
TRBJ1-1	TRBV5-1	ASSLGGPMNTEAF
TRBJ2-7	TRBV7-9	ASTEVGGLYYEQY
TRBJ1-2	TRBV18	ASSSGQGYT
TRBJ1-1	TRBV10-1	ASSTDRDETEAF
TRBJ2-7	TRBV18	ASRTTGGGYEQY
TRBJ1-3	TRBV25-1	ASSDSFFSGNTIY
TRBJ2-7	TRBV5-4	ASSLPQGAREQY
TRBJ2-6	TRBV2	ASNEQGSGANVLT
TRBJ1-1	TRBV6-5	ATITLQGLNTEAF
TRBJ1-1	TRBV2	ASSGQGIRAF
TRBJ1-5	TRBV7-2	ASSLGQFNQPQH
TRBJ2-5	TRBV7-2	ASSLVGQGQETQY
TRBJ1-2	TRBV4-2	ASSRAAQGMDGYT
TRBJ2-3	TRBV2	AGTLAGTDTQY
TRBJ2-7	TRBV25-1	ASSGLEGTYEQY
TRBJ2-5	TRBV7-2	ASSWGEETQY
TRBJ1-3	TRBV6-5	ASRYDSISGNTIY